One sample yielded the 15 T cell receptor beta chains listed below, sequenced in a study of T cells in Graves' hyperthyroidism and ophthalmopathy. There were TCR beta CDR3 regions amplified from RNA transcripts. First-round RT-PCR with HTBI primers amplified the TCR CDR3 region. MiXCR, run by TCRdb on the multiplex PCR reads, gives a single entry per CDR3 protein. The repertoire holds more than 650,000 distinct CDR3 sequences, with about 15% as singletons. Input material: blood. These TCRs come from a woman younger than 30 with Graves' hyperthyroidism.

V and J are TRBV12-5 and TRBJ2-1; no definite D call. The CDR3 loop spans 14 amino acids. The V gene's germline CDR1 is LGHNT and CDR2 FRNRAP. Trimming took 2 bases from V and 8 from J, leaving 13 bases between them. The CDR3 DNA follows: TGTGCTAGTGGTTTGTCCGGCGGAAGGTATGAGCAGTTCTTC. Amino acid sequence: CASGLSGGRYEQFF.

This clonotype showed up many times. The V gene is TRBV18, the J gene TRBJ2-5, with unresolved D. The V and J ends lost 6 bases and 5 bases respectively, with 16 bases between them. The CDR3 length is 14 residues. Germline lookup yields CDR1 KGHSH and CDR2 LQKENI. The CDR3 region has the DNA TGTGCCAGCTCGGATAAGCCGGGCAAGGAGACCCAGTACTTC. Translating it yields CASSDKPGKETQYF.

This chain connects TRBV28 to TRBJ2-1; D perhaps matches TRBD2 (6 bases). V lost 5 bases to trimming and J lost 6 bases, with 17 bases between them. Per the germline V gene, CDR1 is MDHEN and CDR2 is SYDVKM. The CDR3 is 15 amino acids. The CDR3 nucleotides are TGTGCCAGCAGTCCCCCGATTGGAGGGTCCAATGAGCAGTTCTTC. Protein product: CASSPPIGGSNEQFF.

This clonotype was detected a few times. In DNA, the CDR3 is TGTGCCAGCAGTTCGGGGGGGGGTAGAGATACGCAGTATTTT. Protein sequence: CASSSGGGRDTQYF. The chain uses TRBV27 and TRBJ2-3; 8 bases map to TRBD2. Losses at the gene ends were 4 bases for V and 5 bases for J; bases not matched to a gene: 5. Germline V CDR1 and CDR2: MNHEY, SMNVEV (reference sequence). The CDR3 spans 14 residues.

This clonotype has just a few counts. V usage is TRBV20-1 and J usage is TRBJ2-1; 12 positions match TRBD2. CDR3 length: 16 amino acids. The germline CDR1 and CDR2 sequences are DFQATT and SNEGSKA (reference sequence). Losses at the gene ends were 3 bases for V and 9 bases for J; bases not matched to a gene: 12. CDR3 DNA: TGCAGTGCTAGGTCGTTACTAGCGGGAGGATTTGGTGAGCAGTTCTTC. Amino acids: CSARSLLAGGFGEQFF.

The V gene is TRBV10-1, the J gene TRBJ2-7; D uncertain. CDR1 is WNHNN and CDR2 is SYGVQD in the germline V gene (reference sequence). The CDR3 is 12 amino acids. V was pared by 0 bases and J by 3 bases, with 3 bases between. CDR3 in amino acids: CASSESRYEQYF. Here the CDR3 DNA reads TGCGCCAGCAGTGAGTCCCGCTACGAGCAGTACTTC.

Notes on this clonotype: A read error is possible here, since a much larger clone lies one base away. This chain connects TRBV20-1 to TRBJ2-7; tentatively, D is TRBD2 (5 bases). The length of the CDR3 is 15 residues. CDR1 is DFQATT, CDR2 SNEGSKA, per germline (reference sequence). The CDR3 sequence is CNARDHGVLSYEQYF. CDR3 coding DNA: TGCAATGCTAGAGACCACGGGGTCCTCTCCTACGAGCAGTACTTC.

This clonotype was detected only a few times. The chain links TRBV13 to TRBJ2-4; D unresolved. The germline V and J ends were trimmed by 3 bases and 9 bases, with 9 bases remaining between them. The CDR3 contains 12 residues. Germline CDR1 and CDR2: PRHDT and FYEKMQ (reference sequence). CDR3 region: CASSFESSIQYF. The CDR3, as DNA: TGTGCCAGCAGCTTCGAGTCAAGCATTCAGTACTTC.

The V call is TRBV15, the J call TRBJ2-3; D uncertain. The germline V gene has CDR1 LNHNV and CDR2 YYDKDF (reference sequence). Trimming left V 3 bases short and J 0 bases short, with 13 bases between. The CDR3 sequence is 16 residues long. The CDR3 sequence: CATSRTGGASTDTQYF. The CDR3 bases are TGTGCCACCAGCAGGACTGGCGGAGCTAGCACAGATACGCAGTATTTT. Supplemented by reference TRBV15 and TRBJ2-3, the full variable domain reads DAMVIQNPRYQVTQFGKPVTLSCSQTLNHNVMYWYQQKSSQAPKLLFHYYDKDFNNEADTPDNFQSRRPNTSFCFLDIRSPGLGDTAMYLCATSRTGGASTDTQYFGPGTRLTVL.

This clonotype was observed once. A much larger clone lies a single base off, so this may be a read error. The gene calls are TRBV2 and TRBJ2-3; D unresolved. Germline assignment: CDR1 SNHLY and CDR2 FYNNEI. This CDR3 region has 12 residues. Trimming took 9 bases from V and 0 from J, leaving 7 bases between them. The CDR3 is CARGVSTDTQYF. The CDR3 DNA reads TGTGCCAGGGGTGTGAGCACAGATACGCAGTATTTT.

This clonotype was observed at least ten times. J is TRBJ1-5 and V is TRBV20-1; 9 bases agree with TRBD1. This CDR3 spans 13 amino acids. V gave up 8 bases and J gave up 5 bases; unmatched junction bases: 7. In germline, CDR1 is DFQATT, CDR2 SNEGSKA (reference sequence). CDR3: CSLGTGFYQPQHF. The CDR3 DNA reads TGCAGTCTCGGGACAGGGTTTTATCAGCCCCAGCATTTT.

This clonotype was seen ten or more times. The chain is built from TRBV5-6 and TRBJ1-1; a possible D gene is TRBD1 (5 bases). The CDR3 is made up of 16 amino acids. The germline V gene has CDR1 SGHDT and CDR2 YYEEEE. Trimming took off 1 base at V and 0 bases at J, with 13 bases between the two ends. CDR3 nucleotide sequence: TGTGCCAGCAGCTTGTTGCGAAACAGGATGAACACTGAAGCTTTCTTT. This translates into CASSLLRNRMNTEAFF.

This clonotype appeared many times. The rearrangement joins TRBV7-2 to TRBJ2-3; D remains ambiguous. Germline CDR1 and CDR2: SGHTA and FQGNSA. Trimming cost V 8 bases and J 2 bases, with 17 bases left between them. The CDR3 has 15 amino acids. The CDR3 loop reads CASESGILFTDTQYF. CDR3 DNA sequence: TGTGCCAGCGAATCGGGTATTCTTTTCACAGATACGCAGTATTTT.

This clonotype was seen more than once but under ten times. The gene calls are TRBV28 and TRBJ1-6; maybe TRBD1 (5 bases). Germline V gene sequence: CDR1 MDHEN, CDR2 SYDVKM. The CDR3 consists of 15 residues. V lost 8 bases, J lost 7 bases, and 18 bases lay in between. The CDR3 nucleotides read TGTGCCAGCGACCCATCCGGGACTCCAAATTCACCCCTCCACTTT. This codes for CASDPSGTPNSPLHF.

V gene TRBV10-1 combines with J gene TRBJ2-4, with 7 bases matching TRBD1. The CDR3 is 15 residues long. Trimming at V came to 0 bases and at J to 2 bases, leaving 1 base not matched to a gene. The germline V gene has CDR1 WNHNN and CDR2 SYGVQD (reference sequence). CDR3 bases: TGCGCCAGCAGTGAGTCGACAGGGTCCAAAAACATTCAGTACTTC. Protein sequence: CASSESTGSKNIQYF.